The 27 T cell receptor beta chains below all came from one sample that was sequenced in a study of shared clonotypes between healthy human individuals. Repertoires were generated with immunoSEQ multiplex PCR, while TCRdb's copy carries only in-frame clones and drops some. Of more than 2 million clones in the sample, around 95% were seen once. The specimen was naive CD4+ T cells sorted from blood. Subset given: CD45RA+ positively selected. These receptors were collected from a young man in good health.

Note on this clone: Other DNA sequences in this specimen translate into the identical CDR3. The genes are TRBV7-8 and TRBJ2-2; D remains unclear. The CDR3 covers 12 residues. The germline V and J ends were trimmed by 4 bases and 5 bases, with 5 bases remaining between them. From germline, CDR1 is SGHVS and CDR2 FQNEAQ. CDR3: CASSWGTGELFF. In DNA form, the CDR3 reads TGTGCCAGCAGCTGGGGAACCGGGGAGCTGTTTTTT.

Worth noting for this clone: Other DNA sequences in this sample translate to the same CDR3. CDR3 nucleotides: TGCGCCAGCAGCCCCGGGGGGGGTATCTACGAGCAGTACTTC. Translated: CASSPGGGIYEQYF. The J gene is TRBJ2-7, the V gene TRBV5-1, with TRBD2 matching over 8 bases. This CDR3 contains 14 residues. Germline values: CDR1 SGHRS, CDR2 YFSETQ. V was pared by 4 bases and J by 3 bases, with 6 bases of the junction left unmatched.

The rearrangement uses TRBV6-5 and TRBJ1-2; possibly TRBD1 for D (5 bases). Germline V CDR1 and CDR2: MNHEY, SVGAGI. V lost 4 bases and J 12 bases, leaving 12 bases between the germline ends. The CDR3 spans 11 residues. The DNA for the CDR3 is TGTGCCAGCAGTTCCCTGGCACAGGACACCTTC. Residues: CASSSLAQDTF.

The chain has TRBV5-6 and TRBJ2-6; D unresolved. Per germline, CDR1 SGHDT and CDR2 YYEEEE. Trimming left V 4 bases short and J 15 bases short, with 17 bases between. The CDR3 is 13 residues long. The CDR3 DNA is TGTGCCAGCAGCAAAACCTGGGGTGGCCCCCTGACTTTC. Translating gives CASSKTWGGPLTF. The complete variable domain, with remaining parts taken from reference TRBV5-6 and TRBJ2-6, reads DAGVTQSPTHLIKTRGQQVTLRCSPKSGHDTVSWYQQALGQGPQFIFQYYEEEERQRGNFPDRFSGHQFPNYSSELNVNALLLGDSALYLCASSKTWGGPLTFGAGSRLTVL.

The rearrangement links TRBV30 to TRBJ2-7; 8 bases agree with TRBD2. The ends lost 2 bases at V and 2 bases at J; junction bases unmatched: 5. The CDR3 has 14 amino acids. Germline CDR1 GTSNPN, CDR2 SVGIG (reference sequence). CDR3 residues: CAWSQSGGPYEQYF. The DNA for the CDR3 is TGTGCCTGGAGTCAAAGCGGGGGTCCCTACGAGCAGTACTTC.

This chain uses TRBV6-5 with TRBJ1-1; D not certain. Trimming removed 4 bases at V and 0 bases at J, with 6 bases between. This CDR3 spans 13 amino acids. Looked up from germline, CDR1 is MNHEY and CDR2 is SVGAGI. Written as DNA, the CDR3 is TGTGCCAGCAGTTCCATTATGAACACTGAAGCTTTCTTT. It specifies CASSSIMNTEAFF.

The J gene is TRBJ2-5, the V gene TRBV5-1, with D possibly matching TRBD2 (7 bases). Germline V CDR1 and CDR2: SGHRS, YFSETQ. The CDR3 loop spans 14 amino acids. V gave up 4 bases and J gave up 4 bases, with 14 bases separating them. The CDR3, as DNA: TGCGCCAGCAGCGCCCCGGGGGGCAGAGAGACCCAGTACTTC. This gives the protein CASSAPGGRETQYF.

The V gene is TRBV5-1, the J gene TRBJ2-5; D is possibly TRBD1 (5 bases). V was shortened by 0 bases and J by 5 bases, with 17 bases between the two germline ends. The germline CDR1 and CDR2 sequences are SGHRS and YFSETQ. CDR3 length: 16 residues. DNA for the CDR3: TGCGCCAGCAGCTTGGGACAGCCGGCGCTTGGCGAGACCCAGTACTTC. It is translated as CASSLGQPALGETQYF. Supplemented by reference TRBV5-1 and TRBJ2-5, the full variable domain reads KAGVTQTPRYLIKTRGQQVTLSCSPISGHRSVSWYQQTPGQGLQFLFEYFSETQRNKGNFPGRFSGRQFSNSRSEMNVSTLELGDSALYLCASSLGQPALGETQYFGPGTRLLVL.

V is TRBV2 and J is TRBJ1-1; 8 nucleotides align to TRBD1. The V gene's germline CDR1 is SNHLY and CDR2 FYNNEI. V dropped 5 bases and J dropped 6; count of bases not matched to a gene: 11. This CDR3 is built from 15 residues. The CDR3 DNA reads TGTGCCAGCAGTCGAGACAGGGGAAGTTGGGCTGAAGCTTTCTTT. Protein sequence: CASSRDRGSWAEAFF.

The J gene is TRBJ2-3, the V gene TRBV11-2; 7 positions agree with TRBD2. The germline CDR1 and CDR2 sequences are SGHAT and FQNNGV. Trimming took 5 bases from V and 4 from J; bases not matched to a gene: 6. The CDR3 loop spans 14 amino acids. The CDR3 loop reads CASSEGLGPDTQYF. CDR3 DNA: TGTGCCAGCAGCGAAGGACTAGGACCAGATACGCAGTATTTT.

The chain recombines TRBV19 with TRBJ1-3; D is uncertain. Germline-derived CDR1 and CDR2 are LNHDA and SQIVND (reference sequence). The CDR3 sequence is 13 residues long. V gave up 4 bases and J gave up 0 bases, with 4 bases separating them. The CDR3 here is CASSTRSGNTIYF. DNA of the CDR3: TGTGCCAGTAGTACACGCTCTGGAAACACCATATATTTT.

The genes are TRBV30 and TRBJ2-5; the D is unclear. With the DNA end fitting TRBJ2-7 better, the J assignment may be wrong. The length of the CDR3 is 14 residues. CDR1 and CDR2 from the germline V gene are GTSNPN and SVGIG (reference sequence). The CDR3 sequence: CAWSVPRISYEQYF. The DNA for the CDR3 is TGTGCCTGGAGTGTACCCAGGATCTCCTACGAGCAGTACTTC.

The gene calls are TRBV7-9 and TRBJ1-2; D is uncertain. V was pared by 3 bases and J by 4 bases, with 12 bases between. Germline V CDR1 and CDR2: SEHNR, FQNEAQ (reference sequence). This CDR3 has 14 residues. The CDR3 coding sequence is TGTGCCAGCAGCTTTGGCCAGGCGACCTATGGCTACACCTTC. Its protein product is CASSFGQATYGYTF.

V usage is TRBV6-5 and J usage is TRBJ1-3; a weak D match, TRBD1 (5 bases). Trimming pared 2 bases from V and 4 bases from J, leaving 15 bases between. The V gene's germline CDR1 is MNHEY and CDR2 SVGAGI. The CDR3 is made up of 16 amino acids. DNA for the CDR3: TGTGCCAGCAGTTACGGAGATAAGGGGCCCGGAAACACCATATATTTT. Protein product: CASSYGDKGPGNTIYF.

This clone was recorded once. This CDR3 is CASSPGQANVLTF. In DNA, the CDR3 is TGTGCCAGTAGTCCCGGTCAGGCCAACGTCCTGACTTTC. The chain recombines TRBV19 with TRBJ2-6; D remains ambiguous. The CDR3 is 13 residues long. Germline V gene sequence: CDR1 LNHDA, CDR2 SQIVND (reference sequence). V lost 5 bases to trimming and J lost 6 bases, with 8 bases between them. Full variable domain (outside the CDR3, taken from reference TRBV19 and TRBJ2-6): DGGITQSPKYLFRKEGQNVTLSCEQNLNHDAMYWYRQDPGQGLRLIYYSQIVNDFQKGDIAEGYSVSREKKESFPLTVTSAQKNPTAFYLCASSPGQANVLTFGAGSRLTVL.

This clone appeared once. The chain recombines TRBV15 with TRBJ2-5; D might be TRBD1 (6 bases). There are 15 residues in the CDR3. Trimming shortened V by 1 base and J by 4 bases, and 13 bases separated the two germline ends. Germline lookup yields CDR1 LNHNV and CDR2 YYDKDF (reference sequence). CDR3 protein: CATSRVLQGLETQYF. CDR3 coding DNA: TGTGCCACCAGCAGAGTTTTACAGGGTTTAGAGACCCAGTACTTC.

The DNA of the CDR3 is TGCGCCAGCAGCGAAGGGACCGACCGCTCCTACGAGCAGTACTTC. Protein: CASSEGTDRSYEQYF. This sequence joins TRBV5-1 and TRBJ2-7, with D perhaps matching TRBD1 or TRBD2 (5 bases each). Deletions cut 4 bases from V and 0 bases from J, with 14 bases between. This CDR3 comprises 15 residues. CDR1 is SGHRS, CDR2 YFSETQ, per germline.

The gene calls are TRBV5-1 and TRBJ1-2; D call uncertain. The CDR3 loop spans 12 amino acids. Trimming took off 4 bases at V and 10 bases at J, with 14 bases between the two ends. The germline V gene encodes CDR1 SGHRS and CDR2 YFSETQ. CDR3 amino acids: CASSQDAQYYTF. DNA for the CDR3: TGCGCCAGCAGCCAAGACGCCCAATACTACACCTTC. Complete variable domain (other parts from reference TRBV5-1 and TRBJ1-2): KAGVTQTPRYLIKTRGQQVTLSCSPISGHRSVSWYQQTPGQGLQFLFEYFSETQRNKGNFPGRFSGRQFSNSRSEMNVSTLELGDSALYLCASSQDAQYYTFGSGTRLTVV.

The CDR3 spells CATLQVAGGNTQYF. DNA for the CDR3: TGTGCCACCCTCCAGGTAGCGGGGGGAAATACGCAGTATTTT. V usage is TRBV6-5 and J usage is TRBJ2-3; TRBD2 agrees at 10 bases. Germline lookup yields CDR1 MNHEY and CDR2 SVGAGI. V shed 10 bases, J shed 7 bases, and the junction held 11 bases outside the gene matches. This CDR3 is 14 amino acids long.

The V call is TRBV5-1, the J call TRBJ1-1; D unclear. CDR1 is SGHRS, CDR2 YFSETQ, per germline. The CDR3 is made up of 14 amino acids. Trimming cost V 0 bases and J 3 bases, with 9 bases left between them. CDR3 nucleotide sequence: TGCGCCAGCAGCTTGGGACCTGGGGACACTGAAGCTTTCTTT. As protein: CASSLGPGDTEAFF.

This clone was seen once. The gene calls are TRBV5-1 and TRBJ2-1; TRBD1 aligns across 10 bases. CDR1 and CDR2 from the germline V gene are SGHRS and YFSETQ. The V segment lost 4 bases and the J segment 6 bases; nucleotides outside the gene matches: 7. This CDR3 contains 15 residues. The CDR3 DNA reads as TGCGCCAGCAGCCCCCCCGGGACAGGGGTCAATGAGCAGTTCTTC. It codes for CASSPPGTGVNEQFF.

The chain recombines TRBV30 with TRBJ2-7; 7 nucleotides agree with TRBD1. Germline CDR1 and CDR2: GTSNPN and SVGIG (reference sequence). CDR3 length equals 16 residues. Germline trimming cut 3 bases from V and 2 bases from J; bases unmatched to any gene: 13. CDR3 sequence: CAWRSLDRDSTYEQYF. The CDR3 bases are TGTGCCTGGAGATCTCTCGACCGGGACAGTACCTACGAGCAGTACTTC.

The rearrangement joins TRBV18 to TRBJ1-5; D gene unclear. Trimming cost V 6 bases and J 6 bases, with 12 bases left between them. CDR3 size: 13 residues. Germline values: CDR1 KGHSH, CDR2 LQKENI. The CDR3 sequence: CASSSNGLQPQHF. CDR3 DNA: TGTGCCAGCTCCTCAAATGGGCTTCAGCCCCAGCATTTT.

This clone was seen only once. The chain employs TRBV11-2 and TRBJ2-7, with 9 bases fitting TRBD1. Germline values: CDR1 SGHAT, CDR2 FQNNGV. This CDR3 is 15 amino acids long. V was clipped by 3 bases and J by 4 bases; unmatched bases: 7. This CDR3 reads CASSFGGTGNYEQYF. CDR3 nucleotides: TGTGCCAGCAGCTTCGGCGGGACAGGGAATTACGAGCAGTACTTC.

The chain employs TRBV28 and TRBJ1-5; 7 nucleotides align to TRBD1. The CDR3 contains 12 residues. Germline V gene lookup returns CDR1 MDHEN and CDR2 SYDVKM. Trimming at V came to 6 bases and at J to 6 bases, leaving 2 bases not matched to a gene. In DNA, the CDR3 is TGTGCCAGCAGGGGACAGATTCAGCCCCAGCATTTT. Translated: CASRGQIQPQHF.

The rearrangement joins TRBV11-3 to TRBJ1-2; D may be TRBD1 (6 bases). CDR1 and CDR2 from the germline V gene are SGHNT and YENEEA. With 5 bases removed from V and 3 bases from J, the gap between germline ends came to 16 bases. The CDR3 runs 15 residues. The CDR3 region is CASSPIPGHYYGYTF. The CDR3 DNA follows: TGTGCCAGCAGCCCCATACCGGGACACTACTATGGCTACACCTTC.

This sequence joins TRBV19 and TRBJ1-5, with TRBD1 matching over 8 bases. Per the germline V gene, CDR1 is LNHDA and CDR2 is SQIVND (reference sequence). The CDR3 consists of 15 residues. V was clipped by 4 bases and J by 4 bases; unmatched bases: 6. This CDR3 is CASSTADRANQPQHF. The CDR3, as DNA: TGTGCCAGTAGTACCGCGGACAGGGCTAATCAGCCCCAGCATTTT.